The clone carrying this T cell receptor beta chain was seen just once. The data were taken from a study of blood T cell repertoires in COVID-19. As for the study in general: T cells, B-cell-depleted T cells, or PBMCs provided the cDNA or gDNA that served as material.

The CDR3 has 14 residues. Germline CDR1 reads SNHLY; CDR2 reads FYNNEI. V shed 10 bases and J shed 0 bases, with 13 bases lying between them. Methods used by the authors: Researchers report that nucleated cell counts were estimated from reference gene primer amplification. Assay: immunoSEQ multiplex PCR; the TCRdb copy retains only in-frame clones and omits some. Clone size and the V and J calls come from that table; the DNA yielded D and trimming. The sample contains a few hundred thousand clones, less than 90% of which appear only once. This sequence was found in a man between 60 and 70 years old who had recovered from COVID-19. The V call is TRBV2, the J call TRBJ1-3; tentatively, D is TRBD1 (6 bases). Sequenced input: peripheral blood. The CDR3 spells CATQRGSSGNTIYF. CDR3 in DNA: TGTGCCACTCAGAGGGGGAGCTCTGGAAACACCATATATTTT.